Below, 17 T cell receptor beta chains from the same sample are listed, as sequenced in a study of blood T cell repertoires in COVID-19. TCRdb's copy holds only in-frame clones and misses some; the assay was immunoSEQ multiplex PCR. Among 200,000 or so clones, approximately 80% were seen once, and the ten largest hold approximately 7.2%. The specimen sequenced was peripheral blood. Receptors were obtained from a human donor with acute or convalescent COVID-19. The donor label of this sample is uncertain.

J is TRBJ2-1 and V is TRBV6-4; 13 bases line up with TRBD2. CDR3 length equals 15 residues. The trim removed 6 bases at V and 7 bases at J, leaving 6 bases unmatched. CDR1 and CDR2 from the germline V gene are MRHNA and SNTAGT. In DNA form, the CDR3 reads TGTGCCAGCAGGGTCACTAGCGGGAGGGGAAATGAGCAGTTCTTC. This encodes CASRVTSGRGNEQFF.

The rearrangement links TRBV11-2 to TRBJ2-3, with a possible D match to TRBD2 (5 bases). Looked up from germline, CDR1 is SGHAT and CDR2 is FQNNGV. The CDR3 runs 15 residues. Between the trimmed V and J ends, which lost 1 base and 2 bases, there was a span of 10 bases. CDR3 bases: TGTGCCAGCAGCTTAGGAGGAGGTGACACAGATACGCAGTATTTT. Amino acids: CASSLGGGDTDTQYF.

As regards this clone: Its ends do not fully match the called genes, so a read error is possible. This chain connects TRBV5-4 to TRBJ2-7, with 10 bases fitting TRBD1. Per germline, CDR1 SGHNT and CDR2 YYREEE (reference sequence). This CDR3 has 13 amino acids. In DNA form, the CDR3 reads TGTGCCAGCAGCTTGGACGACAGGGGGCGCCTGAGGTTC. Protein product: CASSLDDRGRLRF.

This clone occurred once. This chain connects TRBV2 to TRBJ2-5; TRBD2 aligns across 7 bases. V lost 6 bases and J lost 1; bases outside the gene matches: 5. Germline V gives CDR1 SNHLY, CDR2 FYNNEI. CDR3 length: 14 residues. The CDR3 spells CASSVGTTQETQYF. The CDR3 DNA sequence: TGTGCCAGCAGCGTCGGGACTACCCAAGAGACCCAGTACTTC. Combining the CDR3 with reference TRBV2 and TRBJ2-5 gives the whole variable domain EPEVTQTPSHQVTQMGQEVILRCVPISNHLYFYWYRQILGQKVEFLVSFYNNEISEKSEIFDDQFSVERPDGSNFTLKIRSTKLEDSAMYFCASSVGTTQETQYFGPGTRLLVL.

The table lists this clone with a few counts. V gene TRBV2 combines with J gene TRBJ1-1, with D possibly matching TRBD1 (6 bases). V lost 5 bases to trimming and J lost 10 bases, with 17 bases between them. The CDR3 length is 13 residues. Germline CDR1 SNHLY, CDR2 FYNNEI. CDR3 protein: CASSNRGAFAAFF. The CDR3 DNA is TGTGCCAGCAGTAACCGGGGGGCCTTCGCAGCTTTCTTT. The variable domain in full, with the rest retrieved from reference TRBV2 and TRBJ1-1, is EPEVTQTPSHQVTQMGQEVILRCVPISNHLYFYWYRQILGQKVEFLVSFYNNEISEKSEIFDDQFSVERPDGSNFTLKIRSTKLEDSAMYFCASSNRGAFAAFFGQGTRLTVV.

In regard to this clone: Other nucleotide sequences from this sample produce the same CDR3. The chain is built from TRBV5-1 and TRBJ2-1; 8 bases line up with TRBD2. V shed 3 bases, J shed 0 bases, and the junction held 5 bases outside the gene matches. The CDR3 covers 16 residues. Looked up from germline, CDR1 is SGHRS and CDR2 is YFSETQ. CDR3 region: CASSSLAGGSYNEQFF. The DNA for the CDR3 is TGCGCCAGCAGCTCCCTGGCGGGAGGCTCCTACAATGAGCAGTTCTTC.

This chain uses TRBV7-2 with TRBJ1-3, with D possibly matching TRBD1 (6 bases). Per germline, CDR1 SGHTA and CDR2 FQGNSA. The CDR3 sequence is 14 residues long. V lost 5 bases, J lost 4 bases, and 12 bases lay in between. CDR3 coding DNA: TGTGCCAGCAGCCCAGGGGCAGTAGGAAACACCATATATTTT. It is translated as CASSPGAVGNTIYF.

The table lists this clone with a few counts. The chain recombines TRBV24-1 with TRBJ2-7, with 8 bases that match TRBD1. The V gene end was trimmed by 3 bases and the J gene end by 3 bases; junction bases not matched to a gene: 9. CDR1 is KGHDR and CDR2 is SFDVKD in the germline V gene. The CDR3 extends over 16 amino acids. For the CDR3, the DNA is TGTGCCACCAGTGATCCGCTACGGACAGGGAACTACGAGCAGTACTTC. Protein product: CATSDPLRTGNYEQYF.

A few counts support this clone. The chain uses TRBV10-1 and TRBJ1-1, with TRBD1 as a possible D gene (6 bases). There are 10 residues in the CDR3. With 8 bases removed from V and 6 bases from J, the gap between germline ends came to 7 bases. The germline gives CDR1 WNHNN, CDR2 SYGVQD (reference sequence). CDR3 in DNA: TGCGCCAGCGGGGGCCCTGAAGCTTTCTTT. Translating gives CASGGPEAFF.

This chain uses TRBV2 with TRBJ1-4; possibly TRBD1 for D (6 bases). The CDR3 has 15 amino acids. Germline V gene data show CDR1 as SNHLY and CDR2 as FYNNEI. V shed 5 bases and J shed 0 bases, with 10 bases lying between them. CDR3 sequence reads: CASSKQGSTNEKLFF. For the CDR3, the DNA is TGTGCCAGCAGTAAACAGGGATCAACTAATGAAAAACTGTTTTTT.

The chain has TRBV5-1 and TRBJ2-1; TRBD2 aligns across 14 bases. This CDR3 spans 16 amino acids. The germline V gene encodes CDR1 SGHRS and CDR2 YFSETQ. The V segment lost 3 bases and the J segment 7 bases; nucleotides outside the gene matches: 6. CDR3 nucleotides: TGCGCCAGCAGCTCCGGACTAGCGGGAGGACAAAATGAGCAGTTCTTC. Amino acids: CASSSGLAGGQNEQFF.

V is TRBV18 and J is TRBJ2-1, with D possibly being TRBD2 (5 bases). Germline V gene lookup returns CDR1 KGHSH and CDR2 LQKENI. The CDR3 runs 14 residues. The V end was cut by 3 bases, the J end by 3 bases, with 9 bases between. CDR3 nucleotides: TGTGCCAGCTCACCCACACTAGACTACAATGAGCAGTTCTTC. It codes for CASSPTLDYNEQFF.

The rearrangement joins TRBV6-5 to TRBJ1-1; possible D gene TRBD1, 5 bases. From germline, CDR1 is MNHEY and CDR2 SVGAGI. The ends were cut back, 7 bases at V and 2 bases at J, with 11 bases in the middle. The CDR3 consists of 13 residues. The CDR3 loop is CASTVGANTEAFF. The CDR3 DNA reads TGTGCCAGCACGGTAGGGGCTAACACTGAAGCTTTCTTT.

The chain has TRBV11-3 and TRBJ1-1; D remains ambiguous. The CDR3 has 14 residues. Trimming removed 0 bases at V and 1 base at J, with 6 bases between. Looked up from germline, CDR1 is SGHNT and CDR2 is YENEEA. The CDR3 DNA reads as TGTGCCAGCAGCTTAGACCGCGGGAACACTGAAGCTTTCTTT. The encoded protein is CASSLDRGNTEAFF.

The table lists this clone with a count of one. The J gene is TRBJ2-5, the V gene TRBV20-1; no definite D call. V shed 3 bases and J shed 3 bases, with 17 bases lying between them. The CDR3 is 15 residues long. Germline CDR1 is DFQATT and CDR2 is SNEGSKA (reference sequence). CDR3 protein: CSASGLGSAKETQYF. The CDR3, as DNA: TGCAGTGCTAGTGGCCTCGGCAGCGCTAAAGAGACCCAGTACTTC.

The chain joins TRBV7-9 to TRBJ2-7; TRBD1 aligns across 7 bases. The CDR3 totals 13 residues. CDR1 and CDR2 from the germline V gene are SEHNR and FQNEAQ (reference sequence). V lost 5 bases, J lost 5 bases, and 6 bases stayed unmatched. Here the CDR3 DNA reads TGTGCCAGCAGCACCCGACAGGGCCACGAGCAGTACTTC. Translated, it gives CASSTRQGHEQYF.

V and J are TRBV7-2 and TRBJ1-1; D not resolved. Germline-derived CDR1 and CDR2 are SGHTA and FQGNSA. There are 13 residues in the CDR3. The V gene lost 6 bases and the J gene lost 0 bases, with 8 bases spanning the gap. The CDR3 loop reads CASSYNMNTEAFF. The CDR3 DNA sequence: TGTGCCAGCAGTTACAACATGAACACTGAAGCTTTCTTT.